Listed here are 4 T cell receptor beta chains from one sample, sequenced in a study of T cell clonality in common variable immunodeficiency. Study-wide points: Fewer deletions and N-nucleotide insertions were reportedly seen in common variable immunodeficiency TCR beta sequences.

Here immunoSEQ multiplex PCR was the method, and the copy in TCRdb shows in-frame clones only, minus some. The data show around 17,000 clones, with none appearing a single time. Their recognized antigens are unknown. The material sequenced was peripheral blood mononuclear cells. The receptor source for this set is a human donor with common variable immunodeficiency.

This clone was observed at least ten times. The read terminates 3 residues ahead of where the CDR3 ends, so the germline J gene completes it. The chain uses TRBV7-8 and TRBJ2-1; maybe TRBD2 (6 bases). The CDR3 totals 15 residues. Germline CDR1 SGHVS, CDR2 FQNEAQ. The V end lost 1 base, the J end lost 2 bases, and 9 bases lay between the germline ends. Partial CDR3 DNA: TGTGCCAGCAGCTTAGTTGGGGGGACCTACAATGAG. Encoded protein: CASSLVGGTYNE. The whole CDR3 sequence reads CASSLVGGTYNEQFF.

There are many counts of this clone. The missing CDR3 end, 3 residues past where the read stops, is filled in from the germline J gene. V is TRBV18 and J is TRBJ1-5; D is uncertain. From germline, CDR1 is KGHSH and CDR2 LQKENI. This CDR3 has 16 amino acids. The V end lost 1 base, the J end lost 2 bases, and 12 bases lay between the germline ends. The CDR3 reads CASSPRPQRGNQPQHF. Incomplete CDR3 DNA: TGTGCCAGCTCACCACGACCTCAACGGGGCAATCAGCCC.

About this clone itself: The read terminates 3 residues before the CDR3 end, so the remaining end is supplied by the germline J gene. The J gene is TRBJ2-5, the V gene TRBV19; possible D gene TRBD2, 6 bases. There are 13 residues in the CDR3. Germline loops: CDR1 LNHDA, CDR2 SQIVND (reference sequence). V dropped 8 bases and J dropped 2 bases, with 12 bases sitting between them. This CDR3 reads CASGGTVQETQYF. CDR3 DNA (partial): TGTGCCAGTGGGGGGACCGTACAAGAGACC.

Regarding this clone: Coverage ceases 3 residues before the CDR3 finishes, and the germline J gene fills in the end. The chain couples TRBV18 to TRBJ2-5; D is ambiguous. The V end was cut by 6 bases, the J end by 2 bases, with 4 bases between. This CDR3 contains 11 residues. Germline CDR1 reads KGHSH; CDR2 reads LQKENI. The sequenced CDR3 bases are TGTGCCAGCTCCCAACAAGAGACC. Protein sequence: CASSQQET. The full CDR3 protein reads CASSQQETQYF.